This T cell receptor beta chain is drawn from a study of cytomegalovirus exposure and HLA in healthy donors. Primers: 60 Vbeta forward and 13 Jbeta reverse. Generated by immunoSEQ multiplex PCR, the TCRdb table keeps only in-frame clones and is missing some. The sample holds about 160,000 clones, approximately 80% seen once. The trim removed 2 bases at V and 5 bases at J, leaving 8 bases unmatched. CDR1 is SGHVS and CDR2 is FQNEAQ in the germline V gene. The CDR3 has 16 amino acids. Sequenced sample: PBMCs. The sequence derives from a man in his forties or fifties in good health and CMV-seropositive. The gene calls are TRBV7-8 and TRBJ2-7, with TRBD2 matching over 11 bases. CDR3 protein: CASSLRASGGRNEQYF. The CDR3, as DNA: TGTGCCAGCAGCTTAAGGGCTAGCGGGGGGAGGAACGAGCAGTACTTC.